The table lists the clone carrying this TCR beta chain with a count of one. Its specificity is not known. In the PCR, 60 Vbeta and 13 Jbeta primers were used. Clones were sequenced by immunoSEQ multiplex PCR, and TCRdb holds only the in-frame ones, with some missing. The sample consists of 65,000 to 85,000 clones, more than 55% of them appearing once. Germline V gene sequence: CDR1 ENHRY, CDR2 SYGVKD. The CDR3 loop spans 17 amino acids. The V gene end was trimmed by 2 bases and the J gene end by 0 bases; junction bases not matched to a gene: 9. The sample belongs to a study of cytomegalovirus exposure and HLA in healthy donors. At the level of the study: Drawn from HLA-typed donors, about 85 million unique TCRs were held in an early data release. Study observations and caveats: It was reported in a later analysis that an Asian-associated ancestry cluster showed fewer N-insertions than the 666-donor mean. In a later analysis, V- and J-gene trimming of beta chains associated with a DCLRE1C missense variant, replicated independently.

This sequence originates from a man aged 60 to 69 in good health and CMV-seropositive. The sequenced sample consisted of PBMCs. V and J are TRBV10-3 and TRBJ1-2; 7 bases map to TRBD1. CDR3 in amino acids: CAISEGGQRDSNYGYTF. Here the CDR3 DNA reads TGTGCCATCAGTGAGGGGGGACAGAGAGATTCTAACTATGGCTACACCTTC.